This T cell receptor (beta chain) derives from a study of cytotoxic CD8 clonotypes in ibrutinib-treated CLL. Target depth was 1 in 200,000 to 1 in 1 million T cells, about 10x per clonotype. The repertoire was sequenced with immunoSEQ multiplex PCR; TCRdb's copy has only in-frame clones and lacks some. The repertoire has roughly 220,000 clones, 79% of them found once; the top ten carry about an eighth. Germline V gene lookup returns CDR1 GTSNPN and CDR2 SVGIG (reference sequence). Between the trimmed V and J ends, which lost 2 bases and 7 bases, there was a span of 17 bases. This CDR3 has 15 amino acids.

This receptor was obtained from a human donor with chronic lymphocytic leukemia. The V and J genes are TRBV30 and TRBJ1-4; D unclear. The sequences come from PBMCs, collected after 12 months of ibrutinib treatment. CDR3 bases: TGTGCCTGGAGTCCGTTTGGTCAGGAGGGTGAAAAACTGTTTTTT. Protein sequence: CAWSPFGQEGEKLFF.